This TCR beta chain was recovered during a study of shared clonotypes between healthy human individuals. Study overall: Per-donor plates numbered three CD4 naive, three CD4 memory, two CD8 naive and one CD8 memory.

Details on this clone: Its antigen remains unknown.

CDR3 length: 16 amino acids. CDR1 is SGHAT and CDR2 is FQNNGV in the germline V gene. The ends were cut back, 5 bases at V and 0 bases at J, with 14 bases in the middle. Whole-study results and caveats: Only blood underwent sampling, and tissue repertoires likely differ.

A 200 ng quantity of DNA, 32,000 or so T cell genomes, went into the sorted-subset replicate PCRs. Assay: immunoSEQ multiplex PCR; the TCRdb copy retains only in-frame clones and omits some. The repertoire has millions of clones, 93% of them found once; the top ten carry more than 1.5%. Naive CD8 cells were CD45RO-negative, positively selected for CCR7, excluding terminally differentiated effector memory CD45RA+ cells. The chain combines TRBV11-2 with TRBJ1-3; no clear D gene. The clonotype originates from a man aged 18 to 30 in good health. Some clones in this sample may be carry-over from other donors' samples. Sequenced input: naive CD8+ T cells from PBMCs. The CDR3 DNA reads TGTGCCAGCAGCCCACGCAGGCGGGACTCTGGAAACACCATATATTTT. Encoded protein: CASSPRRRDSGNTIYF.